Presented here are 27 T cell receptor beta chains from one specimen sequenced in a study of T cell repertoires in cytomegalovirus infection. Their antigen targets remain unknown. From the reads, TCRdb called clonotypes with MiXCR, one entry per CDR3 protein. The sample shows roughly 990,000 distinct CDR3 sequences, approximately 31% of them seen only once. Source: cultured CD8+ T cells from PBMCs, taken from culture after CMV antigen stimulation. The source is a human donor in good health (CMV status not recorded). Some clones in this sample may be carry-over from other donors' samples.

This clonotype has at least ten counts. This chain links TRBV7-2 with TRBJ2-3, with D unresolved. Trimming removed 5 bases at V and 2 bases at J, with 17 bases between. The CDR3 totals 16 residues. Germline V CDR1 and CDR2: SGHTA, FQGNSA. In DNA, the CDR3 is TGTGCCAGCAGCCTACTCGAGTCCCCCTACACAGATACGCAGTATTTT. Protein sequence: CASSLLESPYTDTQYF.

The chain has TRBV6-1 and TRBJ1-5, with no clear D. This CDR3 comprises 16 residues. Germline V CDR1 and CDR2: MNHNS, SASEGT. V dropped 5 bases and J dropped 1 base, with 15 bases sitting between them. In DNA form, the CDR3 reads TGTGCCAGCAGTTATCCCTATGGAGGGAGCAATCAGCCCCAGCATTTT. Translated, it gives CASSYPYGGSNQPQHF.

In this sample, this clonotype turned up a few times. The CDR3: CATGGNSPLHF. The CDR3 DNA is TGTGCCACGGGGGGGAATTCACCCCTCCACTTT. The V gene is TRBV19, the J gene TRBJ1-6, with a tentative D call TRBD1 (5 bases). This CDR3 is built from 11 residues. In germline, CDR1 is LNHDA, CDR2 SQIVND (reference sequence). V was clipped by 10 bases and J by 7 bases, with 8 bases between them. The full variable domain, in which reference TRBV19 and TRBJ1-6 provide the parts outside the CDR3, is DGGITQSPKYLFRKEGQNVTLSCEQNLNHDAMYWYRQDPGQGLRLIYYSQIVNDFQKGDIAEGYSVSREKKESFPLTVTSAQKNPTAFYLCATGGNSPLHFGNGTRLTVT.

This clonotype was picked up a small number of times. The chain carries TRBV7-9 and TRBJ2-5, with 13 positions matching TRBD2. This CDR3 is 18 amino acids long. CDR1 SEHNR and CDR2 FQNEAQ come from the germline V gene (reference sequence). The V and J ends lost 5 bases and 1 base, in that order; junction bases with no gene match: 10. CDR3 in DNA: TGTGCCAGCAGCGGCTCGGTACTAGCGGGGGGGACCCAAGAGACCCAGTACTTC. This translates into CASSGSVLAGGTQETQYF.

This clonotype was counted only a few times. The CDR3 DNA reads TGTGCCAGCAGCCTCACAGGGGGAGTAGCCGAGACCCAGTACTTC. Protein: CASSLTGGVAETQYF. The V call is TRBV7-9, the J call TRBJ2-5; 8 nucleotides match TRBD1. With 5 bases clipped from V and 5 bases from J, the junction kept 10 bases outside the gene matches. Germline assignment: CDR1 SEHNR and CDR2 FQNEAQ (reference sequence). This CDR3 is built from 15 residues.

With regard to this clonotype: One base away lies a much larger clone, so this may be a sequencing read error. The chain employs TRBV7-6 and TRBJ2-1; perhaps TRBD2 as D (5 bases). The CDR3 consists of 14 residues. Germline-derived CDR1 and CDR2 are SGHVS and FNYEAQ. In DNA, the CDR3 is TGTGCCGGCAGCCCTAGGACGGGGAACAATGAGCAGTTCTTC. Protein sequence: CAGSPRTGNNEQFF. The full variable domain, its missing parts supplied by reference TRBV7-6 and TRBJ2-1, is GAGVSQSPRYKVTKRGQDVALRCDPISGHVSLYWYRQALGQGPEFLTYFNYEAQQDKSGLPNDRFSAERPEGSISTLTIQRTEQRDSAMYRCAGSPRTGNNEQFFGPGTRLTVL.

This clonotype was counted only a few times. V usage is TRBV6-5 and J usage is TRBJ2-3; D ambiguous. Deletions cut 2 bases from V and 1 base from J, with 7 bases between. Germline assignment: CDR1 MNHEY and CDR2 SVGAGI. The CDR3 contains 14 residues. The CDR3 DNA sequence: TGTGCCAGCAGTTACCCCGGGCGCACAGATACGCAGTATTTT. It yields the protein CASSYPGRTDTQYF.

This clonotype occurred a few times. The chain employs TRBV9 and TRBJ2-5; D gene ambiguous. This CDR3 is built from 16 residues. Germline V gives CDR1 SGDLS, CDR2 YYNGEE. Trimming pared 0 bases from V and 1 base from J, leaving 13 bases between. CDR3 nucleotide sequence: TGTGCCAGCAGCGTAGAGGCAGGCCCCCTCCAAGAGACCCAGTACTTC. This gives the protein CASSVEAGPLQETQYF. Using reference TRBV9 and TRBJ2-5 for the parts outside the CDR3, the full variable domain is DSGVTQTPKHLITATGQRVTLRCSPRSGDLSVYWYQQSLDQGLQFLIQYYNGEERAKGNILERFSAQQFPDLHSELNLSSLELGDSALYFCASSVEAGPLQETQYFGPGTRLLVL.

A note on this clonotype: Given a much more abundant clone one base away, this may be a read error. The CDR3: CASSLAVGTGTEAFF. DNA of the CDR3: TGTGCCAGCAGCTTAGCGGTGGGGACAGGGACTGAAGCTTTCTTT. The J gene is TRBJ1-1, the V gene TRBV7-6; 9 nucleotides align to TRBD1. V lost 0 bases, J lost 5 bases, and 4 bases stayed unmatched. The CDR3 is made up of 15 amino acids. Germline values: CDR1 SGHVS, CDR2 FNYEAQ.

At least ten counts were recorded for this clonotype. The genes are TRBV7-8 and TRBJ1-5; D is perhaps TRBD1 (6 bases). Germline V gene sequence: CDR1 SGHVS, CDR2 FQNEAQ. Trimming left V 0 bases short and J 5 bases short, with 14 bases between. This CDR3 contains 16 residues. As DNA, the CDR3 is TGTGCCAGCAGCTTAGCCTTCGGGGGGCTCGATCAGCCCCAGCATTTT. Translation gives CASSLAFGGLDQPQHF.

V and J are TRBV13 and TRBJ1-6; possibly TRBD1 for D (5 bases). V was pared by 5 bases and J by 7 bases, with 18 bases between. This CDR3 is built from 16 residues. Germline CDR1 PRHDT, CDR2 FYEKMQ (reference sequence). CDR3 sequence reads: CASSPAVSGGNSPLHF. The CDR3 bases are TGTGCCAGCAGCCCGGCGGTTTCGGGGGGAAATTCACCCCTCCACTTT.

The gene calls are TRBV7-8 and TRBJ1-2; D is undetermined. CDR3 length equals 13 residues. CDR1 is SGHVS, CDR2 FQNEAQ, per germline. Trimming cost V 3 bases and J 4 bases, with 9 bases left between them. In DNA form, the CDR3 reads TGTGCCAGCAGCTTCCAGACGGTCTATGGCTACACCTTC. As protein: CASSFQTVYGYTF.

This chain connects TRBV10-3 to TRBJ1-2; D perhaps matches TRBD1 (6 bases). V lost 4 bases to trimming and J lost 6 bases, with 6 bases between them. CDR3 length: 11 amino acids. Germline loops: CDR1 ENHRY, CDR2 SYGVKD. The chain's CDR3 is CAISGQDGYTF. In DNA, the CDR3 is TGTGCCATCAGTGGACAGGATGGCTACACCTTC.

This clonotype was found a few times. The chain joins TRBV2 to TRBJ2-2; 12 bases agree with TRBD2. The CDR3 has 18 amino acids. Per the germline V gene, CDR1 is SNHLY and CDR2 is FYNNEI. The V and J ends lost 6 bases and 0 bases, in that order; junction bases with no gene match: 8. CDR3 region: CASRIQTSGGTNTGELFF. The CDR3 bases are TGTGCCAGCAGGATCCAGACTAGCGGGGGAACGAACACCGGGGAGCTGTTTTTT.

The V call is TRBV7-9, the J call TRBJ1-1, with TRBD1 as a possible D gene (5 bases). Germline V gives CDR1 SEHNR, CDR2 FQNEAQ (reference sequence). The CDR3 loop spans 15 amino acids. V lost 8 bases and J lost 5, with 21 bases in between. The CDR3 reads CASGPLSGDGTEAFF. The CDR3, as DNA: TGTGCCAGCGGACCGTTGTCGGGGGATGGGACTGAAGCTTTCTTT. Complete variable domain (other parts from reference TRBV7-9 and TRBJ1-1): DTGVSQNPRHKITKRGQNVTFRCDPISEHNRLYWYRQTLGQGPEFLTYFQNEAQLEKSRLLSDRFSAERPKGSFSTLEIQRTEQGDSAMYLCASGPLSGDGTEAFFGQGTRLTVV.

Worth noting for this clonotype: One junction end disagrees with the germline gene, perhaps due to a read error. The chain employs TRBV7-2 and TRBJ2-7; D is unresolved. This CDR3 contains 14 residues. CDR1 is SGHTA and CDR2 is FQGNSA in the germline V gene. The DNA for the CDR3 is TGTGTCAGCAGCTTAGGCGGCACGACCTACGAGCAGTACTTC. Translated: CVSSLGGTTYEQYF.

This clonotype was observed once. The chain has TRBV3-1 and TRBJ1-3; TRBD1 might be the D (5 bases). Germline V gives CDR1 LGHDT, CDR2 YNNKEL (reference sequence). V dropped 5 bases and J dropped 2 bases, with 7 bases sitting between them. The CDR3 is made up of 13 amino acids. The CDR3 loop is CASSDSPGNTIYF. CDR3 coding DNA: TGTGCCAGCAGCGACAGTCCTGGAAACACCATATATTTT.

The CDR3 DNA reads TGTGCCACCAGCAAGGGACGGTCGAACACCGGGGAGCTGTTTTTT. Protein: CATSKGRSNTGELFF. The chain recombines TRBV15 with TRBJ2-2, with D perhaps matching TRBD1 or TRBD2 (5 bases each). With 4 bases removed from V and 0 bases from J, the gap between germline ends came to 9 bases. CDR1 is LNHNV, CDR2 YYDKDF, per germline (reference sequence). The CDR3 spans 15 residues. The full variable domain, rest sourced from reference TRBV15 and TRBJ2-2, is DAMVIQNPRYQVTQFGKPVTLSCSQTLNHNVMYWYQQKSSQAPKLLFHYYDKDFNNEADTPDNFQSRRPNTSFCFLDIRSPGLGDTAMYLCATSKGRSNTGELFFGEGSRLTVL.

The sample holds a few counts of this clonotype. The chain has TRBV7-6 and TRBJ2-7; TRBD1 might be the D (6 bases). Germline V gene lookup returns CDR1 SGHVS and CDR2 FNYEAQ. Trimming shortened V by 5 bases and J by 2 bases, and 13 bases separated the two germline ends. The CDR3 spans 14 residues. The CDR3 DNA reads TGTGCCAGCAGCAAAGAGGGACATACCTACGAGCAGTACGTC. Its translation: CASSKEGHTYEQYV.

V gene TRBV4-3 combines with J gene TRBJ2-2; D uncertain. CDR1 and CDR2 from the germline V gene are LGHNA and YSLEER. Between the trimmed V and J ends, which lost 3 bases and 2 bases, there was a span of 16 bases. The CDR3 runs 17 residues. The chain's CDR3 is CASSHRPGPINTGELFF. The CDR3 DNA reads TGCGCCAGCAGCCACCGACCGGGTCCCATTAACACCGGGGAGCTGTTTTTT.

This clonotype was seen at least ten times. V and J are TRBV28 and TRBJ2-1; a weak D match, TRBD1 (6 bases). The CDR3 is 15 amino acids. Trimming shortened V by 2 bases and J by 0 bases, and 8 bases separated the two germline ends. Germline V lookup: CDR1 MDHEN, CDR2 SYDVKM. Written as DNA, the CDR3 is TGTGCCAGCAGTTTAGAGGGGGTCTCCTACAATGAGCAGTTCTTC. It yields the protein CASSLEGVSYNEQFF.

This clonotype turned up a few times. The rearrangement links TRBV7-9 to TRBJ1-5, with D tentatively TRBD1 (5 bases). This CDR3 contains 15 residues. CDR1 SEHNR and CDR2 FQNEAQ come from the germline V gene (reference sequence). V was clipped by 2 bases and J by 5 bases, with 13 bases between them. The CDR3 DNA reads TGTGCCAGCAGCTTATCCGGGGGATGGGATCAGCCCCAGCATTTT. Translated: CASSLSGGWDQPQHF.

This chain uses TRBV27 with TRBJ2-7; TRBD1 matches 8 bases. This CDR3 region has 16 residues. Germline trimming cut 5 bases from V and 10 bases from J; bases unmatched to any gene: 19. Germline CDR1 and CDR2: MNHEY and SMNVEV (reference sequence). The CDR3 reads CASSDNSGQDLPGQYF. CDR3 nucleotides: TGTGCCAGCAGTGACAACTCGGGACAGGACCTTCCCGGACAGTACTTC.

The chain is built from TRBV2 and TRBJ2-2; either TRBD1 or TRBD2 may supply D (5 bases each). V was cut by 5 bases and J by 0 bases, with 19 bases left in between. The V gene's germline CDR1 is SNHLY and CDR2 FYNNEI. This CDR3 has 18 residues. The CDR3: CASSSRSRGVPNTGELFF. DNA for the CDR3: TGTGCCAGCAGTTCCCGATCGAGGGGTGTCCCGAACACCGGGGAGCTGTTTTTT.

The chain joins TRBV27 to TRBJ2-7, with no clear D. V was clipped by 5 bases and J by 5 bases, with 16 bases between them. The CDR3 runs to 14 residues. Per germline, CDR1 MNHEY and CDR2 SMNVEV (reference sequence). CDR3 DNA sequence: TGTGCCAGCAGTCCGTCGCTGTTAGCCGACGAGCAGTACGTC. Amino acids: CASSPSLLADEQYV.

In this sample, this clonotype turned up a few times. The chain uses TRBV6-5 and TRBJ1-1; D not resolved. V gave up 2 bases and J gave up 4 bases, with 11 bases separating them. The CDR3 has 14 amino acids. Germline CDR1 reads MNHEY; CDR2 reads SVGAGI. The CDR3 DNA reads as TGTGCCAGCAGTTACCAGAGACCGAGCACTGAAGCTTTCTTT. Residues: CASSYQRPSTEAFF.

This clonotype was detected a few times. V is TRBV19 and J is TRBJ2-1; a possible D gene is TRBD1 (6 bases). Trimming took off 6 bases at V and 3 bases at J, with 15 bases between the two ends. The CDR3 loop spans 15 amino acids. Germline CDR1 and CDR2: LNHDA and SQIVND (reference sequence). The CDR3 DNA follows: TGTGCCAGTAGCCTTACAGGGAAAGGCTACAATGAGCAGTTCTTC. This encodes CASSLTGKGYNEQFF. Filled out from reference TRBV19 and TRBJ2-1, the complete variable domain reads DGGITQSPKYLFRKEGQNVTLSCEQNLNHDAMYWYRQDPGQGLRLIYYSQIVNDFQKGDIAEGYSVSREKKESFPLTVTSAQKNPTAFYLCASSLTGKGYNEQFFGPGTRLTVL.